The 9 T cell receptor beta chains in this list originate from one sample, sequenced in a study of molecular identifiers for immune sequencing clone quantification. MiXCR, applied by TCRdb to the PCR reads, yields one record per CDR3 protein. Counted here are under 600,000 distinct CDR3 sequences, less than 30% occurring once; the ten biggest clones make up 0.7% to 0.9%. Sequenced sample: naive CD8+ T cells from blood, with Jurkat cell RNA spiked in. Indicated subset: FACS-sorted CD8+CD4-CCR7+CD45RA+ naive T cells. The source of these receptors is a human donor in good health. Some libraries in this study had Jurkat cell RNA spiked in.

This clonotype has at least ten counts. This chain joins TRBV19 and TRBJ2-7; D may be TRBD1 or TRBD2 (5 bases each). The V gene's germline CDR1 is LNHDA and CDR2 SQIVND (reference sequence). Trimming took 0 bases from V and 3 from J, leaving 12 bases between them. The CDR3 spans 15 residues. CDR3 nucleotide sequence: TGTGCCAGTAGTATAGATGGGACCGGATACTACGAGCAGTACTTC. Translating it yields CASSIDGTGYYEQYF.

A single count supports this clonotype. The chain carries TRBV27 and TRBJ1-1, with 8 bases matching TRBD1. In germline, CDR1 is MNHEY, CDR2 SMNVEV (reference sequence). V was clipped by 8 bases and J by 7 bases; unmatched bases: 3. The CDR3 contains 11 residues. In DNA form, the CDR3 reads TGTGCCAGCGTCACAGGGGGTGAAGCTTTCTTT. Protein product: CASVTGGEAFF.

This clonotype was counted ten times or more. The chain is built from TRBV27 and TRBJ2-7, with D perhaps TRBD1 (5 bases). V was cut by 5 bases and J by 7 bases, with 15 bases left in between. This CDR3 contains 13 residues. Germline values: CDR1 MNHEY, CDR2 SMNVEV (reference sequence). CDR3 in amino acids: CASSGALHGEQYF. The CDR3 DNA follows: TGTGCCAGCAGTGGGGCTCTTCATGGGGAGCAGTACTTC.

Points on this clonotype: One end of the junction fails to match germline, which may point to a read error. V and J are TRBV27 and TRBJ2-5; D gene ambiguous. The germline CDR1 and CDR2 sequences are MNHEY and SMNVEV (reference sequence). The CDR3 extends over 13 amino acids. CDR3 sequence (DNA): TGTGCCAGCAGTTTGTCGAAAGACTCGACCCAGCACTTC. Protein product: CASSLSKDSTQHF.

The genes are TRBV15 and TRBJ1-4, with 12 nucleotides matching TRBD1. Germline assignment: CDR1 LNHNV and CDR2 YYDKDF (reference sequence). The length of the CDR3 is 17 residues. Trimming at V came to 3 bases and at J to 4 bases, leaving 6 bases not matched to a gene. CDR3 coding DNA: TGTGCCACCAGCAGTTGGGACAGGGGGCACAGTAATGAAAAACTGTTTTTT. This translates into CATSSWDRGHSNEKLFF.

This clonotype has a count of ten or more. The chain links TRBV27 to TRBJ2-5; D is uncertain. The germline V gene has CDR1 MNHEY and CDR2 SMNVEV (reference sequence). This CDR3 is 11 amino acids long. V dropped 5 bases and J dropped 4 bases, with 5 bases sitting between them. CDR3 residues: CASSMGETQYF. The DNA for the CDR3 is TGTGCCAGCAGTATGGGAGAGACCCAGTACTTC.

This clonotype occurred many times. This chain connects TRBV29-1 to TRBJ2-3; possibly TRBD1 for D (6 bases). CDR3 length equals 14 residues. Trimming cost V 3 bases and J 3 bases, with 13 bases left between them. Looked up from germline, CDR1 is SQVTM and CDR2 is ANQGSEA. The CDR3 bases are TGCAGCGTTGACCCCCCCGGGACAACAGATACGCAGTATTTT. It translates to CSVDPPGTTDTQYF.

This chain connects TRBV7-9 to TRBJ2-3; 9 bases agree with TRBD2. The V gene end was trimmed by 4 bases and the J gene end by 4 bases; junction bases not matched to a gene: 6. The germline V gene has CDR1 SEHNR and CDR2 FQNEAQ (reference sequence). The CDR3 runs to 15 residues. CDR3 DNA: TGTGCCAGCAGCTGGCTAGCGGGGAAGGCAGATACGCAGTATTTT. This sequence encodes CASSWLAGKADTQYF.

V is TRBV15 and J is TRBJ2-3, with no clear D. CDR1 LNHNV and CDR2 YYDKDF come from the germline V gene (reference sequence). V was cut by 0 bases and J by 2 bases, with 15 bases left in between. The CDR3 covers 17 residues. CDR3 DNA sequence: TGTGCCACCAGCAGAGATCGGTGGCTACCGTTCACAGATACGCAGTATTTT. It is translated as CATSRDRWLPFTDTQYF.